These 15 T cell receptor beta chains originate from one sample sequenced in a study of blood T cell repertoires in COVID-19. Profiling relied on immunoSEQ multiplex PCR, and the TCRdb table lists in-frame clones only, not all of them. In the table there are 250,000 to 300,000 clones, approximately 88% of which are singletons. Sequenced: PBMCs or T cells enriched from blood (not recorded which). Receptors were obtained from a woman aged 25-40 years who had recovered from COVID-19.

This rearrangement joins TRBV7-2 to TRBJ1-1, with TRBD1 identical over 7 bases. CDR1 and CDR2 from the germline V gene are SGHTA and FQGNSA. The CDR3 consists of 15 residues. J gave up 1 base and V 5 bases, and 7 bases lay outside the gene matches. The CDR3 region is CASSPRQGRNTEAFF. The DNA of the CDR3 is TGTGCCAGCAGCCCCAGACAGGGAAGGAACACTGAAGCTTTCTTT.

The rearrangement links TRBV30 to TRBJ1-5; D remains ambiguous. The CDR3 has 14 residues. Trimming stripped 0 bases from V and 4 bases from J, with 10 bases between. Germline V CDR1 and CDR2: GTSNPN, SVGIG (reference sequence). CDR3 residues: CAWSVPGNNQPQHF. CDR3 coding DNA: TGTGCCTGGAGTGTACCAGGAAATAATCAGCCCCAGCATTTT.

V and J are TRBV28 and TRBJ1-2; D is possibly TRBD1 (5 bases). Per the germline V gene, CDR1 is MDHEN and CDR2 is SYDVKM. V dropped 7 bases and J dropped 7 bases, with 16 bases sitting between them. The CDR3 runs 13 residues. The CDR3 DNA is TGTGCCAGCACCTCAAGGCGGGGACGTGGCTACACCTTC. It yields the protein CASTSRRGRGYTF.

This clone was seen only once. The V call is TRBV19, the J call TRBJ1-6; D unresolved. Germline V CDR1 and CDR2: LNHDA, SQIVND (reference sequence). Trimming removed 3 bases at V and 8 bases at J, with 17 bases between. The CDR3 sequence is 16 residues long. The CDR3 region is CASSIRPGLYDSPLHF. DNA for the CDR3: TGTGCCAGTAGTATTCGCCCAGGCTTGTACGATTCACCCCTCCACTTT. Looking up the rest from reference TRBV19 and TRBJ1-6 gives the full variable domain: DGGITQSPKYLFRKEGQNVTLSCEQNLNHDAMYWYRQDPGQGLRLIYYSQIVNDFQKGDIAEGYSVSREKKESFPLTVTSAQKNPTAFYLCASSIRPGLYDSPLHFGNGTRLTVT.

The J gene is TRBJ1-6, the V gene TRBV28, with D possibly matching TRBD1 (6 bases). The CDR3 is made up of 12 amino acids. Trimming shortened V by 6 bases and J by 14 bases, and 14 bases separated the two germline ends. Germline assignment: CDR1 MDHEN and CDR2 SYDVKM. CDR3 nucleotide sequence: TGTGCCAGCAGCCTAATACCAGGGGCCCTCCACTTT. This gives the protein CASSLIPGALHF.

The chain joins TRBV18 to TRBJ2-1; 10 bases align to TRBD1. Trimming at V came to 8 bases and at J to 8 bases, leaving 12 bases not matched to a gene. The CDR3 runs to 15 residues. Germline loops: CDR1 KGHSH, CDR2 LQKENI. The CDR3 here is CASLSTGTGDYEQFF. CDR3 in DNA: TGTGCCAGCCTTTCGACCGGGACAGGGGACTATGAGCAGTTCTTC. The full variable domain, rest sourced from reference TRBV18 and TRBJ2-1, is NAGVMQNPRHLVRRRGQEARLRCSPMKGHSHVYWYRQLPEEGLKFMVYLQKENIIDESGMPKERFSAEFPKEGPSILRIQQVVRGDSAAYFCASLSTGTGDYEQFFGPGTRLTVL.

The chain has TRBV29-1 and TRBJ2-3, with D unclear. The CDR3 contains 13 residues. The germline V gene has CDR1 SQVTM and CDR2 ANQGSEA. The V gene lost 4 bases and the J gene lost 1 base, with 9 bases spanning the gap. DNA of the CDR3: TGCAGCGTTGGACTCGTCCGCACAGATACGCAGTATTTT. It encodes CSVGLVRTDTQYF.

This sequence joins TRBV5-1 and TRBJ2-1, with 12 bases identical to TRBD2. Germline-derived CDR1 and CDR2 are SGHRS and YFSETQ. Trimming at V came to 6 bases and at J to 10 bases, leaving 23 bases not matched to a gene. The CDR3 runs to 19 residues. CDR3 loop: CASNLNRDAPSGTSGEQFF. CDR3 bases: TGCGCCAGCAACCTGAACCGGGACGCCCCCTCCGGGACTAGCGGGGAGCAGTTCTTC. The complete variable domain, with remaining parts taken from reference TRBV5-1 and TRBJ2-1, reads KAGVTQTPRYLIKTRGQQVTLSCSPISGHRSVSWYQQTPGQGLQFLFEYFSETQRNKGNFPGRFSGRQFSNSRSEMNVSTLELGDSALYLCASNLNRDAPSGTSGEQFFGPGTRLTVL.

The V and J genes are TRBV14 and TRBJ2-7; perhaps TRBD2 as D (6 bases). CDR3 length: 14 residues. Germline V gives CDR1 SGHDN, CDR2 FVKESK. V was cut by 4 bases and J by 3 bases, with 13 bases left in between. The CDR3 DNA follows: TGTGCCAGCAGCCCAATGGGACTTGACTACGAGCAGTACTTC. It specifies CASSPMGLDYEQYF.

This clone was detected a few times. The chain combines TRBV5-1 with TRBJ2-6; unclear D gene. CDR1 and CDR2 (germline): SGHRS, YFSETQ. The CDR3 length is 15 residues. The ends were cut back, 2 bases at V and 2 bases at J, with 8 bases in the middle. The CDR3 DNA reads as TGCGCCAGCAGCTTTAGAAGTGCTGGGGCCAACGTCCTGACTTTC. This translates into CASSFRSAGANVLTF.

The chain joins TRBV5-5 to TRBJ2-3; no definite D call. Germline V gene data show CDR1 as SGHKS and CDR2 as YYEKEE (reference sequence). CDR3 size: 14 residues. Trimming stripped 0 bases from V and 6 bases from J, with 11 bases between. CDR3 nucleotides: TGTGCCAGCAGCTTGGCCTTTACTGTGGATACGCAGTATTTT. Amino acids: CASSLAFTVDTQYF.

This clone was counted a few times. This chain joins TRBV28 and TRBJ1-2, with D perhaps TRBD1 (6 bases). The V and J ends lost 5 bases and 2 bases respectively, with 12 bases between them. The germline gives CDR1 MDHEN, CDR2 SYDVKM. The CDR3 totals 14 residues. CDR3 region: CASSHLTGNYGYTF. The CDR3 DNA reads TGTGCCAGCAGTCACCTGACAGGCAACTATGGCTACACCTTC.

V is TRBV19 and J is TRBJ2-1; D unresolved. V was trimmed by 2 bases and J by 8 bases, leaving 13 bases between them. The CDR3 contains 14 residues. CDR1 LNHDA and CDR2 SQIVND come from the germline V gene (reference sequence). In DNA form, the CDR3 reads TGTGCCAGTAGTATAAGATCGCGGCGGCATGAGCAGTTCTTC. It encodes CASSIRSRRHEQFF.

The sample holds a few counts of this clone. This chain uses TRBV7-9 with TRBJ2-7; no reliable D call. The CDR3 has 14 residues. V was shortened by 0 bases and J by 1 base, with 7 bases between the two germline ends. CDR1 is SEHNR and CDR2 is FQNEAQ in the germline V gene (reference sequence). CDR3 in amino acids: CASSLAAVSYEQYF. In DNA form, the CDR3 reads TGTGCCAGCAGCTTAGCGGCTGTTTCCTACGAGCAGTACTTC.

The rearrangement joins TRBV2 to TRBJ1-3; tentatively, D is TRBD1 (6 bases). This CDR3 has 16 amino acids. Germline V gene data show CDR1 as SNHLY and CDR2 as FYNNEI. V lost 6 bases, J lost 0 bases, and 15 bases lay in between. The CDR3 reads CASRVNRDLSGNTIYF. CDR3 nucleotides: TGTGCCAGCAGGGTAAACAGGGACCTCTCTGGAAACACCATATATTTT.